This T cell receptor (beta chain) was documented in a study of OX40 agonist ivuxolimab in advanced cancers. Measured with immunoSEQ multiplex PCR; TCRdb has only the in-frame clones, and not every one. The data show some 17,000 clones, around 86% seen once. This clone was observed once. Germline CDR1 SGHTA, CDR2 FQGTGA. The CDR3 runs 14 residues. The V gene lost 3 bases and the J gene lost 3 bases, with 9 bases spanning the gap. The chain is built from TRBV7-3 and TRBJ2-1; possibly TRBD2 for D (5 bases). The receptor was isolated from an adult with an advanced solid tumor such as melanoma, head and neck, liver or kidney cancer. Sequenced here: CD4+ or CD8+ T cells sorted from blood, sampled in a trial of the OX40 agonist ivuxolimab. CDR3 coding DNA: TGTGCCAGCAGCTTCGGTAGCGACTACAATGAGCAGTTCTTC. It is translated as CASSFGSDYNEQFF.